The rows below give T cell receptor beta chains drawn from one sample of a study of blood T cells in healthy people across ages. TCRdb itself ran the 5' RACE reads through MiXCR, one entry per CDR3 protein. The data show fewer than 1,000,000 distinct CDR3 sequences, with 46% seen just once and 15% to 20% held by the top ten. What was sequenced was blood. These receptors all stem from a man older than 75 in good health. CDR3s include the opening cysteine and the closing phenylalanine or tryptophan. A D gene is named only where the DNA matches it firmly. Size is stated for part of the rows, as once, few or many counts, or as a class when the clone is expanded.

V: TRBV27
J: TRBJ2-7
D: TRBD1
length: 16
size: -
CDR3: CASSLQRQGSSYEQYF
DNA: TGTGCCAGCAGTTTGCAGCGACAGGGAAGTAGCTACGAGCAGTACTTC

V: TRBV11-2
J: TRBJ1-2
D: -
length: 14
size: -
CDR3: CASSLGLQSYGYTF
DNA: TGTGCCAGCAGCCTCGGGTTACAGAGCTATGGCTACACCTTC

V: TRBV2
J: TRBJ2-7
D: -
length: 14
size: -
CDR3: CASSELFRQNEQYF
DNA: TGTGCCAGCAGTGAATTATTCCGGCAGAACGAGCAGTACTTC

V: TRBV20-1
J: TRBJ2-1
D: -
length: 15
size: -
CDR3: CSARLVRGRGNEQFF
DNA: TGCAGTGCTAGACTCGTACGGGGAAGGGGCAATGAGCAGTTCTTC

V: TRBV12-3/TRBV12-4
J: TRBJ2-1
D: TRBD2
length: 18
size: many
CDR3: CASSTGTSGRASVNEQFF
DNA: TGTGCCAGCAGTACAGGGACTAGCGGGAGGGCCTCAGTCAATGAGCAGTTCTTC

V: TRBV30
J: TRBJ2-4
D: TRBD2
length: 14
size: -
CDR3: CAWSVQLAGGEQYF
DNA: TGTGCCTGGAGTGTACAGCTAGCGGGAGGGGAGCAGTACTTC

V: TRBV7-9
J: TRBJ1-2
D: -
length: 13
size: many
CDR3: CASSVGRDVGYTF
DNA: TGTGCCAGCAGCGTAGGAAGGGATGTTGGCTACACCTTC

V: TRBV29-1
J: TRBJ1-6
D: -
length: 19
size: many
CDR3: CSVEFYQVKGSSYNSPLHF
DNA: TGCAGCGTTGAATTTTATCAGGTGAAGGGGAGCTCCTATAATTCACCCCTCCACTTT

V: TRBV29-1
J: TRBJ2-7
D: -
length: 11
size: -
CDR3: CSVEDRDEQYF
DNA: TGCAGCGTTGAAGATAGAGACGAGCAGTACTTC

V: TRBV28
J: TRBJ1-5
D: TRBD1
length: 15
size: few
CDR3: CASSLPTGGSQPQHF
DNA: TGTGCCAGCAGTCTTCCGACAGGGGGGTCTCAGCCCCAGCATTTT

V: TRBV27
J: TRBJ2-2
D: -
length: 16
size: -
CDR3: CASSLSPRTDTGELFF
DNA: TGTGCCAGCAGTTTATCTCCCAGAACGGACACCGGGGAGCTGTTTTTT

V: TRBV7-3
J: TRBJ2-3
D: -
length: 16
size: -
CDR3: CASSLLAGKGVDTQYF
DNA: TGTGCCAGCAGCTTACTGGCAGGGAAAGGGGTAGATACGCAGTATTTT

V: TRBV24-1
J: TRBJ2-1
D: TRBD1
length: 17
size: -
CDR3: CATSGLGVGTADNEQFF
DNA: TGTGCCACCAGTGGCCTGGGGGTAGGGACAGCGGACAATGAGCAGTTCTTC

V: TRBV29-1
J: TRBJ2-1
D: TRBD2
length: 14
size: -
CDR3: CSVRTSGNYNEQFF
DNA: TGCAGCGTCCGGACTAGCGGGAACTACAATGAGCAGTTCTTC

V: TRBV20-1
J: TRBJ2-7
D: TRBD2
length: 15
size: few
CDR3: CSAAPGLARAYEQYF
DNA: TGCAGTGCTGCGCCGGGACTAGCGAGAGCCTACGAGCAGTACTTC

V: TRBV10-3
J: TRBJ2-7
D: TRBD2
length: 13
size: -
CDR3: CAIKREASYEQYF
DNA: TGTGCCATCAAGCGGGAGGCGTCCTACGAGCAGTACTTC

V: TRBV20-1
J: TRBJ2-3
D: -
length: 16
size: -
CDR3: CSAHARGQSLTDTQYF
DNA: TGCAGTGCCCACGCCCGCGGACAGAGCCTCACAGATACGCAGTATTTT

V: TRBV5-1
J: TRBJ1-5
D: -
length: 14
size: -
CDR3: CASSLLQGDQPQHF
DNA: TGCGCCAGCAGCTTGTTACAGGGCGACCAGCCCCAGCATTTT

V: TRBV29-1
J: TRBJ2-1
D: -
length: 13
size: once
CDR3: CSVVQENYNEQFF
DNA: TGCAGCGTTGTTCAGGAGAATTACAATGAGCAGTTCTTC

V: TRBV2
J: TRBJ1-2
D: TRBD1
length: 14
size: -
CDR3: CASSELTGAGGYTF
DNA: TGTGCCAGCAGTGAACTGACAGGGGCTGGTGGCTACACCTTC

V: TRBV29-1
J: TRBJ2-7
D: -
length: 13
size: -
CDR3: CSVYQGFVHEQYF
DNA: TGCAGCGTTTATCAGGGATTCGTCCACGAGCAGTACTTC

V: TRBV4-2
J: TRBJ1-5
D: -
length: 16
size: few
CDR3: CASSQEEGFSNQPQHF
DNA: TGTGCCAGCAGCCAAGAGGAAGGGTTTAGCAATCAGCCCCAGCATTTT